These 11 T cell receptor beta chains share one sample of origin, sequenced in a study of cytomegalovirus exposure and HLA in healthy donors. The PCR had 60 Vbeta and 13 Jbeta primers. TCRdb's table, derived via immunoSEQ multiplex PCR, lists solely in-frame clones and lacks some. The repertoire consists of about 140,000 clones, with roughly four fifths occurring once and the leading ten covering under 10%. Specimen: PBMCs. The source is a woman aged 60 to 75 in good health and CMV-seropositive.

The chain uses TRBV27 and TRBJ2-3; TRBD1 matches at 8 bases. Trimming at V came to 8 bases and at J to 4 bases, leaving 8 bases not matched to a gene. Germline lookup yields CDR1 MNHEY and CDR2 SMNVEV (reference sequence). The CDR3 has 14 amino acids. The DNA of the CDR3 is TGTGCCAGCGCCCGGACAGGGAGGCCAGATACGCAGTATTTT. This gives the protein CASARTGRPDTQYF.

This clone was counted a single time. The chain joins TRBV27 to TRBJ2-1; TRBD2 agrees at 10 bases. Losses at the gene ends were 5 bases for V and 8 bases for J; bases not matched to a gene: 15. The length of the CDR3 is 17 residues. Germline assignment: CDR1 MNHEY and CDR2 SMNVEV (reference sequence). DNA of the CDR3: TGTGCCAGCAGTACTTTAAACGGGACTAGCGAAATCCATGAGCAGTTCTTC. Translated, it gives CASSTLNGTSEIHEQFF.

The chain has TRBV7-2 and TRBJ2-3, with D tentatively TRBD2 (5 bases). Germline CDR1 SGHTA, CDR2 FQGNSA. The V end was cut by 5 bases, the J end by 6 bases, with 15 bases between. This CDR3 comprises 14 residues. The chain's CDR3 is CASSRKGSWDTQYF. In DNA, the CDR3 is TGTGCCAGCAGCCGTAAAGGGAGCTGGGATACGCAGTATTTT.

CDR3 region: CASRAGSYEQYF. CDR3 coding DNA: TGTGCCAGCAGGGCTGGGAGCTACGAGCAGTACTTC. The V call is TRBV6-5, the J call TRBJ2-7, with D possibly being TRBD2 (5 bases). CDR1 is MNHEY and CDR2 is SVGAGI in the germline V gene. The V and J ends lost 6 bases and 3 bases respectively, with 9 bases between them. The CDR3 runs 12 residues.

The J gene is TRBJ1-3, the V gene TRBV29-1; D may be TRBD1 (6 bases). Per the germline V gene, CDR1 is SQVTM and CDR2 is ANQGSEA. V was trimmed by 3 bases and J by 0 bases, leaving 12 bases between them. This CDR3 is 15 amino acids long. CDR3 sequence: CSVDRLDSSGNTIYF. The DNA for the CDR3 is TGCAGCGTTGATAGGTTGGACAGCTCTGGAAACACCATATATTTT.

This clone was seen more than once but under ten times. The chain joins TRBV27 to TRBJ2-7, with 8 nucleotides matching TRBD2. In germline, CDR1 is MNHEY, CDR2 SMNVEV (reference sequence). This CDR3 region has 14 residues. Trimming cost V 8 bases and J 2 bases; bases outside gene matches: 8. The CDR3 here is CASYSGSPTYEQYF. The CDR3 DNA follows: TGTGCCAGCTACAGCGGGAGTCCTACCTACGAGCAGTACTTC.

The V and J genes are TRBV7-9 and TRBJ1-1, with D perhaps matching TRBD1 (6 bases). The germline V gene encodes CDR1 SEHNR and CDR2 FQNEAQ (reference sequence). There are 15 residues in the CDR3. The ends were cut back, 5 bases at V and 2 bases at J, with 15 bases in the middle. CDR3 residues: CASSPGRTANTEAFF. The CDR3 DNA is TGTGCCAGCAGCCCAGGTAGGACAGCTAACACTGAAGCTTTCTTT.

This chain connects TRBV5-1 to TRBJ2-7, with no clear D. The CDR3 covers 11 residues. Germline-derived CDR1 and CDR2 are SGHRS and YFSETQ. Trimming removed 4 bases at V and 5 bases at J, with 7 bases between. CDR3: CASSLNDEQYF. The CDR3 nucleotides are TGCGCCAGCAGCCTTAATGACGAGCAGTACTTC.

Written as DNA, the CDR3 is TGTGCCAGTAGACAGGGGGCGAGGCAAGGCTACACCTTC. Amino acid sequence: CASRQGARQGYTF. The V call is TRBV19, the J call TRBJ1-2; TRBD1 aligns across 9 bases. This CDR3 has 13 residues. The V and J ends lost 6 bases and 8 bases, in that order; junction bases with no gene match: 7. Germline CDR1 reads LNHDA; CDR2 reads SQIVND (reference sequence).

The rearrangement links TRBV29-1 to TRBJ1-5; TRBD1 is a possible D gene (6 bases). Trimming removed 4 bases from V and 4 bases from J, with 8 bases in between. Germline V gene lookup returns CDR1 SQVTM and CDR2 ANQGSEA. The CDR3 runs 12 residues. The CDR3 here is CSVVQGNQPQHF. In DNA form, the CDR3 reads TGCAGCGTTGTACAGGGTAATCAGCCCCAGCATTTT.

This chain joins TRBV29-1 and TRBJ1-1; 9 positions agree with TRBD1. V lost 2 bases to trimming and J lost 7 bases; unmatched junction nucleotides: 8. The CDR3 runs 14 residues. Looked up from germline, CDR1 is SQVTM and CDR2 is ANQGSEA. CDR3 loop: CSVEFGQGKDEAFF. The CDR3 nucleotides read TGCAGCGTTGAATTCGGACAGGGGAAAGATGAAGCTTTCTTT.